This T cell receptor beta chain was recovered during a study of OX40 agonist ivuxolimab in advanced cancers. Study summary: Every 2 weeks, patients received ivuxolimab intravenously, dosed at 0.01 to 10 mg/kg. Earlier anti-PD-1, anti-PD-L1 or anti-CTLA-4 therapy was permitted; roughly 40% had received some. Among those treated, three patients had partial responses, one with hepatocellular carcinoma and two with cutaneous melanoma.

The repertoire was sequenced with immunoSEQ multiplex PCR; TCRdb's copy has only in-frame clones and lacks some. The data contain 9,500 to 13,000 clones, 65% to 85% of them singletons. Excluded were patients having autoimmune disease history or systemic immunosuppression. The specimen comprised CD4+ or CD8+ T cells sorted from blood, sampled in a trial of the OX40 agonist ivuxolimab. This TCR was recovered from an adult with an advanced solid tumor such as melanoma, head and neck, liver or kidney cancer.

Here the CDR3 reads CASSGDYLGEQFF. The CDR3 DNA reads as TGTGCCAGCAGTGGGGACTACCTCGGGGAGCAGTTCTTC. This sequence joins TRBV6-1 and TRBJ2-1; 7 nucleotides align to TRBD2. V lost 4 bases to trimming and J lost 10 bases; unmatched junction nucleotides: 7. This CDR3 is built from 13 residues. Germline loops: CDR1 MNHNS, CDR2 SASEGT.